Below are 17 T cell receptor beta chains sequenced from a single sample in a study of blood T cell repertoires in COVID-19. Assay used: immunoSEQ multiplex PCR; TCRdb lists only in-frame clones, some missing. The profile shows more than 25,000 clones, about 90% of them singletons. The sequenced material came from peripheral blood. Receptor source: a man aged 60 to 75 with active COVID-19.

This rearrangement joins TRBV6-4 to TRBJ1-1; 11 bases align to TRBD1. CDR3 length: 14 amino acids. From germline, CDR1 is MRHNA and CDR2 SNTAGT. The J segment lost 11 bases and the V segment lost 2 bases, leaving 7 bases of the junction unmatched. CDR3: CASSDGQGAPRAFF. In nucleotides, the CDR3 is TGTGCCAGCAGTGACGGACAGGGGGCCCCAAGGGCTTTCTTT.

This clone has only one observation. The chain has TRBV14 and TRBJ2-3, with 8 bases fitting TRBD1. J was trimmed by 0 bases and V by 2 bases; bases with no gene match: 10. This CDR3 region has 18 residues. Per the germline V gene, CDR1 is SGHDN and CDR2 is FVKESK. Here the CDR3 reads CASSQKRTGTPSTDTQYF. The CDR3 DNA reads as TGTGCCAGCAGCCAAAAGAGGACAGGGACCCCTAGCACAGATACGCAGTATTTT. Variable domain in full (rest from reference TRBV14 and TRBJ2-3): EAGVTQFPSHSVIEKGQTVTLRCDPISGHDNLYWYRRVMGKEIKFLLHFVKESKQDESGMPNNRFLAERTGGTYSTLKVQPAELEDSGVYFCASSQKRTGTPSTDTQYFGPGTRLTVL.

CDR3 loop: CASSQGNLRGTGGTGELFF. DNA of the CDR3: TGTGCCAGCAGCCAAGGGAATTTAAGGGGGACAGGGGGCACCGGGGAGCTGTTTTTT. The chain combines TRBV4-2 with TRBJ2-2, with 11 bases that match TRBD1. The CDR3 extends over 19 amino acids. Germline loops: CDR1 LGHNA, CDR2 YNFKEQ. The V segment lost 1 base and the J segment 4 bases; nucleotides outside the gene matches: 11.

The rearrangement joins TRBV5-1 to TRBJ2-7; D gene ambiguous. Germline loops: CDR1 SGHRS, CDR2 YFSETQ. V gave up 0 bases and J gave up 5 bases, with 9 bases separating them. This CDR3 has 13 amino acids. The CDR3 DNA sequence: TGCGCCAGCAGCTTGGGTCCCGAGAACGAGCAGTACTTC. Translating gives CASSLGPENEQYF.

This chain connects TRBV19 to TRBJ2-1; 8 nucleotides agree with TRBD2. The trim removed 7 bases at V and 10 bases at J, leaving 21 bases unmatched. The CDR3 has 17 amino acids. Germline values: CDR1 LNHDA, CDR2 SQIVND (reference sequence). CDR3: CASTTLAGGAGLGEQFF. DNA for the CDR3: TGTGCCAGTACCACACTGGCGGGGGGCGCCGGGCTAGGAGAGCAGTTCTTC. The full variable domain, its missing parts supplied by reference TRBV19 and TRBJ2-1, is DGGITQSPKYLFRKEGQNVTLSCEQNLNHDAMYWYRQDPGQGLRLIYYSQIVNDFQKGDIAEGYSVSREKKESFPLTVTSAQKNPTAFYLCASTTLAGGAGLGEQFFGPGTRLTVL.

This clone was picked up one time. V usage is TRBV5-1 and J usage is TRBJ2-5; 12 bases are a match to TRBD2. Trimming cost V 0 bases and J 3 bases; bases outside gene matches: 0. Per germline, CDR1 SGHRS and CDR2 YFSETQ. The CDR3 sequence is 15 residues long. DNA for the CDR3: TGCGCCAGCAGCTTGGCTAGCGGGGGGGAAGAGACCCAGTACTTC. Protein sequence: CASSLASGGEETQYF. Full variable domain (outside the CDR3, taken from reference TRBV5-1 and TRBJ2-5): KAGVTQTPRYLIKTRGQQVTLSCSPISGHRSVSWYQQTPGQGLQFLFEYFSETQRNKGNFPGRFSGRQFSNSRSEMNVSTLELGDSALYLCASSLASGGEETQYFGPGTRLLVL.

This chain uses TRBV7-8 with TRBJ2-5, with D perhaps matching TRBD1 (6 bases). The V end was cut by 3 bases, the J end by 5 bases, with 22 bases between. This CDR3 contains 17 residues. Germline CDR1 SGHVS, CDR2 FQNEAQ. CDR3 residues: CASSFAPGTLSGETQYF. The CDR3 coding sequence is TGTGCCAGCAGCTTTGCTCCTGGGACACTCAGTGGGGAGACCCAGTACTTC. The full variable domain, with the rest looked up from reference TRBV7-8 and TRBJ2-5, is GAGVSQSPRYKVAKRGQDVALRCDPISGHVSLFWYQQALGQGPEFLTYFQNEAQLDKSGLPSDRFFAERPEGSVSTLKIQRTQQEDSAVYLCASSFAPGTLSGETQYFGPGTRLLVL.

The chain employs TRBV2 and TRBJ1-2; D is uncertain. This CDR3 is 12 amino acids long. Germline values: CDR1 SNHLY, CDR2 FYNNEI. Trimming removed 3 bases at V and 5 bases at J, with 7 bases between. CDR3 sequence reads: CASSDDSYGYTF. In nucleotides, the CDR3 is TGTGCCAGCAGTGATGACTCATATGGCTACACCTTC.

V gene TRBV9 combines with J gene TRBJ1-2; 9 bases align to TRBD1. V trimming: 0 bases; J trimming: 7 bases; junction bases outside the gene matches: 13. The CDR3 consists of 17 residues. Germline V gives CDR1 SGDLS, CDR2 YYNGEE. Here the CDR3 DNA reads TGTGCCAGCAGCGTAGGACAGGGGGTGATTTTTCGGGGTGGCTACACCTTC. This translates into CASSVGQGVIFRGGYTF.

V gene TRBV11-1 combines with J gene TRBJ2-7; D might be TRBD1 (6 bases). The CDR3 consists of 12 residues. V lost 5 bases to trimming and J lost 4 bases, with 9 bases between them. Germline V gene sequence: CDR1 SGHAT, CDR2 FQDESV (reference sequence). DNA of the CDR3: TGTGCCAGCAGCCCGAGGGGGTACGAGCAGTACTTC. This sequence encodes CASSPRGYEQYF.

This clone was picked up a small number of times. The rearrangement joins TRBV10-1 to TRBJ2-2, with 12 bases lining up with TRBD2. CDR1 is WNHNN and CDR2 is SYGVQD in the germline V gene (reference sequence). V lost 5 bases and J lost 9; bases outside the gene matches: 4. The CDR3 has 14 residues. In nucleotides, the CDR3 is TGCGCCAGCAGTACTAGCGGGGGGCCTTGGGAGCTGTTTTTT. This sequence encodes CASSTSGGPWELFF.

V usage is TRBV5-1 and J usage is TRBJ2-1; 10 bases are shared with TRBD2. From germline, CDR1 is SGHRS and CDR2 YFSETQ. V was pared by 4 bases and J by 6 bases, with 10 bases of the junction left unmatched. This CDR3 has 16 residues. This CDR3 is CASSRWTSGNVNEQFF. As DNA, the CDR3 is TGCGCCAGCAGCCGTTGGACTAGCGGAAATGTCAATGAGCAGTTCTTC.

This chain joins TRBV5-1 and TRBJ2-2; a weak D match, TRBD1 (7 bases). V was clipped by 7 bases and J by 3 bases, with 13 bases between them. Germline CDR1 reads SGHRS; CDR2 reads YFSETQ. This CDR3 is 14 amino acids long. In DNA, the CDR3 is TGCGCCAGCTGGAGGGGGCAGGACACCGGGGAGCTGTTTTTT. Translation gives CASWRGQDTGELFF.

In its sample, this clone was seen once. This chain uses TRBV4-2 with TRBJ2-7, with TRBD1 identical over 9 bases. Germline CDR1 is LGHNA and CDR2 is YNFKEQ. Trimming took 4 bases from V and 0 from J; bases not matched to a gene: 10. The CDR3 has 17 residues. The CDR3 reads CASSRPSGTGSSYEQYF. In DNA, the CDR3 is TGTGCCAGCAGCCGCCCTTCCGGGACAGGGAGCTCCTACGAGCAGTACTTC.

The V call is TRBV6-6, the J call TRBJ2-3, with TRBD2 matching over 10 bases. This CDR3 is built from 14 residues. Trimming cost V 10 bases and J 3 bases; bases outside gene matches: 7. Germline V gives CDR1 MNHNY, CDR2 SVGAGI (reference sequence). The CDR3 DNA reads TGTGCCACCCGGAGCGGGGGGGCGACAGATACGCAGTATTTT. Translation: CATRSGGATDTQYF.

The V and J genes are TRBV7-6 and TRBJ1-6; the D is unclear. The CDR3 is made up of 14 amino acids. Germline V gene sequence: CDR1 SGHVS, CDR2 FNYEAQ. V was trimmed by 1 base and J by 7 bases, leaving 8 bases between them. CDR3 in DNA: TGTGCCAGCAGCTTAGAGGGAGGCAATTCACCCCTCCACTTT. This codes for CASSLEGGNSPLHF.

The chain employs TRBV21-1 and TRBJ2-3; TRBD1, the table's D call, was not compared with the DNA. TRBV21-1 counts as a pseudogene. This CDR3 has 16 amino acids. CDR3 loop: CASSKGKGGAGDTQYF. The CDR3 DNA is TGTGCCAGCAGCAAAGGAAAAGGGGGCGCAGGGGATACGCAGTATTTT.